This is a list of T cell receptor beta chains from one sample in a study of blood T cell repertoires in COVID-19. Profiled with immunoSEQ multiplex PCR; TCRdb holds only in-frame clones, not every one. The sample includes 150,000 to 200,000 clones, under 85% of them seen just once. The sample comprised peripheral blood. These receptor sequences come from a man aged 55 to 69 with active or convalescent COVID-19. Both conserved end residues are part of each CDR3. A D gene is named only where the DNA matches it firmly. Expanded clones get a size class; other rows say once, few or many, or leave the size out.

v_gene	j_gene	d_gene	abundance	CDR3nt	CDR3aa
TRBV30	TRBJ1-6	TRBD1	-	TGTGCCTGGCAGGGGGTCTATAATTCACCCCTCCACTTT	CAWQGVYNSPLHF
TRBV5-4	TRBJ2-7	TRBD2	-	TGTGCCAGCAGCACACTAGCGGGGGCAGACTACGAGCAGTACTTC	CASSTLAGADYEQYF
TRBV4-2	TRBJ2-3	-	-	TGTGCCAGCAGCCAGCCGTCATTGACTAGAAGCACAGATACGCAGTATTTT	CASSQPSLTRSTDTQYF
TRBV7-3	TRBJ2-2	TRBD1	once	TGTGCCAGCAGCTCAGGGGGGACAGGGAGCACCGGGGAGCTGTTTTTT	CASSSGGTGSTGELFF
TRBV7-9	TRBJ2-3	TRBD1	-	TGTGCCGGAAGACACAGGGGCCCCCTGAGGGATACGCAGTATTTT	CAGRHRGPLRDTQYF
TRBV19	TRBJ2-1	TRBD2	-	TGTGCCAGTAGTATTGAAAGCGGGAGAGTTGGGGAGCAGTTCTTC	CASSIESGRVGEQFF
TRBV9	TRBJ2-7	-	-	TGTGCCAGCAGCGTACCCCCCCCGAGGGGGAGCCTCCTTTACGAGCAGTACTTC	CASSVPPPRGSLLYEQYF
TRBV5-4	TRBJ2-1	TRBD1	-	TGTGCCAGCAGCTTGAGGACAGGCCTCTCTAATGAGCAGTTCTTC	CASSLRTGLSNEQFF
TRBV6-1	TRBJ1-2	-	-	TGTGCCAGCAGACTAACTCAAGACAGCTATGGCTACACCTTC	CASRLTQDSYGYTF
TRBV5-4	TRBJ1-3	-	-	TGTGCCAGCAGCTTCCCAGGGGCAGGGCCTCCCGGAAACACCATATATTTT	CASSFPGAGPPGNTIYF
TRBV10-1	TRBJ1-3	-	-	TGCGCCAGCAGTAAGCGGGACGCCGCCTCTGGAAACACCATATATTTT	CASSKRDAASGNTIYF
TRBV19	TRBJ1-5	TRBD1	-	TGTGCCAGTGGGACAGGAATCAATCAGCCCCAGCATTTT	CASGTGINQPQHF
TRBV4-1	TRBJ2-7	TRBD2	-	TGCGCCAGCAGCCAGAGCCCCGGGACTACCTTCTACGAGCAGTACTTC	CASSQSPGTTFYEQYF
TRBV27	TRBJ2-2	TRBD1	many	TGTGCCAGCAGTTTGGTCCCGGGACAGGGGTCCGGGGAGCTGTTTTTT	CASSLVPGQGSGELFF
TRBV9	TRBJ2-2	-	-	TGTGCCAGCAGCGCCAATGCGGGACTTACCGGGGAGCTGTTTTTT	CASSANAGLTGELFF
TRBV19	TRBJ1-5	TRBD1	-	TGTGCCAGTAGTTGGACAGGGGACCAGCCCCAGCATTTT	CASSWTGDQPQHF
TRBV14	TRBJ2-2	TRBD2	-	TGTGCCAGCAGCCGTAGAGCGCTAGCGGGACTCACCGGGGAGCTGTTTTTT	CASSRRALAGLTGELFF
TRBV6-5	TRBJ2-7	-	-	TGTGCCAGCAGTTCCCCGGACAGTCACTACGAGCAGTACTTC	CASSSPDSHYEQYF
TRBV6-2/TRBV6-3	TRBJ1-1	TRBD1	-	TGTGCCAGCAGCCCTGGGACAGGGTTAACTGAAGCTTTCTTT	CASSPGTGLTEAFF
TRBV27	TRBJ2-7	TRBD2	once	TGTGCCAGCAGTCGGGACTACTCCCACGAGCAGTACTTC	CASSRDYSHEQYF
TRBV19	TRBJ1-2	-	-	TGTGCCAGTAGTATGGAGGGCTATGGCTACACCTTC	CASSMEGYGYTF
TRBV12-3/TRBV12-4	TRBJ1-4	-	-	TGTGCCAGCAGCATCAGGGAAGGTGAAAAACTGTTTTTT	CASSIREGEKLFF
TRBV15	TRBJ1-1	-	once	TGTGCCACCAGCAGAGAGCGGGGGTCTATGAACACTGAAGCTTTCTTT	CATSRERGSMNTEAFF
TRBV25-1	TRBJ2-2	TRBD1	-	TGTGCCAGCAGCCGACCGACAGGGACGGTCGGGGAGCTGTTTTTT	CASSRPTGTVGELFF
TRBV28	TRBJ1-6	-	-	TGTGTCAGCAGTTCCGGGGGGGGCGCGTGGAATTCACCCCTCCACTTT	CVSSSGGGAWNSPLHF
TRBV6-2/TRBV6-3	TRBJ2-7	TRBD2	-	TGTGCCAGCAGTTACGGGACTAGCGGAGACTACGAGCAGTACTTC	CASSYGTSGDYEQYF
TRBV19	TRBJ2-1	-	-	TGTGCCAGTAGTGATGCTTTTCGATCGGGCAATGAGCAGTTCTTC	CASSDAFRSGNEQFF
TRBV3-1/TRBV3-2	TRBJ2-2	-	-	TGTGCCAGCAGCCAAGCCGGGGACACCGGGGAGCTGTTTTTT	CASSQAGDTGELFF
TRBV6-2/TRBV6-3	TRBJ1-6	TRBD1	-	TGTGCCAGCAGTTACGCGGACAGGGGCGGGTCACCCCTCCACTTT	CASSYADRGGSPLHF
TRBV12-3/TRBV12-4	TRBJ2-1	-	few	TGTGCCAGCAGTGGACTCTACAATGAGCAGTTCTTC	CASSGLYNEQFF
TRBV18	TRBJ1-2	-	-	TGTGCCAGCTCACCAAACAGGGTGGTAAGCTACACCTTC	CASSPNRVVSYTF
TRBV7-8	TRBJ2-7	-	-	TGTGCCAGCAGCCGGACGGGTCGATACGAGCAGTACTTC	CASSRTGRYEQYF
TRBV19	TRBJ2-1	TRBD2	-	TGTGCCAGTAGTTATAAAACCGGGACTAGCGGAGCCTACAATGAGCAGTTCTTC	CASSYKTGTSGAYNEQFF
TRBV6-5	TRBJ2-1	TRBD2	-	TGTGCCAGCAGTTACTCCGGGACTAAAGACAATGAGCAGTTCTTC	CASSYSGTKDNEQFF
TRBV9	TRBJ2-3	TRBD2	-	TGTGCCAGCAGCGATAGCGGGAGGGCGGTAGATACGCAGTATTTT	CASSDSGRAVDTQYF
TRBV6-5	TRBJ2-7	TRBD2	-	TGTGCCACCCGGAGTAGCGGGACCTACGAGCAGTACTTC	CATRSSGTYEQYF
TRBV7-2	TRBJ2-3	TRBD1	-	TGTGCCAGCAGCGCAGCCTCGACAGGGGGCAGGGCAGATACGCAGTATTTT	CASSAASTGGRADTQYF
TRBV6-1	TRBJ2-3	TRBD1	-	TGTGCCAGCAGTGGATGGACAGGGTCGCGGGCTCTTACGCAGTATTTT	CASSGWTGSRALTQYF
TRBV4-2	TRBJ2-1	-	-	TGTGCCAGCAGCGCGGGGGCAGCGGTCGGATACAATGAGCAGTTCTTC	CASSAGAAVGYNEQFF
TRBV4-3	TRBJ1-1	TRBD1	-	TGCGCCAGCAGCCAAGACAGGGGGCTGGCTAAGACTGAAGCTTTCTTT	CASSQDRGLAKTEAFF
TRBV6-5	TRBJ2-7	-	-	TGTGCCAGCAGTCTACCTTCCTACGAGCAGTACTTC	CASSLPSYEQYF
TRBV6-5	TRBJ1-2	-	-	TGTGCCAGCAGCGACAGGCTGAGCTATGGCTACACCTTC	CASSDRLSYGYTF
TRBV7-3	TRBJ2-5	-	-	TGTGCCAGCAGCGCCCGGGGACAAGAGACCCAGTACTTC	CASSARGQETQYF
TRBV5-6	TRBJ1-2	TRBD1	-	TGTGCCAGCAGCTTGGATACAGGGGGCATCGATGGCTACACCTTC	CASSLDTGGIDGYTF
TRBV28	TRBJ1-5	TRBD1	-	TGTGCCAGCAGTTGGCGGTCAGGGGGCGACAATCAGCCCCAGCATTTT	CASSWRSGGDNQPQHF
TRBV5-4	TRBJ2-6	TRBD1	-	TGTGCCAGCAGCTTCCCGGGACAGGGGATGATCTCTGGGGCCAACGTCCTGACTTTC	CASSFPGQGMISGANVLTF
TRBV6-2/TRBV6-3	TRBJ1-5	-	-	TGTGCCAGCAGTTACTCGACGGGGAATCAGCCCCAGCATTTT	CASSYSTGNQPQHF